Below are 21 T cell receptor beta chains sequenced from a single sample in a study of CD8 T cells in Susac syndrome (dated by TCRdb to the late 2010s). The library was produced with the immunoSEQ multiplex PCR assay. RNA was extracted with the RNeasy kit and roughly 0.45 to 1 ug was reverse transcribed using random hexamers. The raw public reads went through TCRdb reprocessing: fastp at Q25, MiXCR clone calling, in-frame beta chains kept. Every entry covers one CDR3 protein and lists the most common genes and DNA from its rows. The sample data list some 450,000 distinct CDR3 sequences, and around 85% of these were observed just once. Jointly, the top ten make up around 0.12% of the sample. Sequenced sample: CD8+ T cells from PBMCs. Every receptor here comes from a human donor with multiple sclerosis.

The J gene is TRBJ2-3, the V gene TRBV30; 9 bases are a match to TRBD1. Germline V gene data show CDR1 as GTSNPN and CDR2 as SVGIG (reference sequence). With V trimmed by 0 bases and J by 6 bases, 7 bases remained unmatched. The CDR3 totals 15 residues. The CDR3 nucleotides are TGTGCCTGGAGTGTCGGGACAGGGTATATGGATACGCAGTATTTT. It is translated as CAWSVGTGYMDTQYF.

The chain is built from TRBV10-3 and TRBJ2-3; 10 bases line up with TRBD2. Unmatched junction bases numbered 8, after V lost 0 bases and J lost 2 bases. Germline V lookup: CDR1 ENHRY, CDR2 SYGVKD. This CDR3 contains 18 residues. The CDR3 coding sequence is TGTGCCATCAGTGAGTCAGAAGGGCTAGCGGGGGCCACAGATACGCAGTATTTT. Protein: CAISESEGLAGATDTQYF.

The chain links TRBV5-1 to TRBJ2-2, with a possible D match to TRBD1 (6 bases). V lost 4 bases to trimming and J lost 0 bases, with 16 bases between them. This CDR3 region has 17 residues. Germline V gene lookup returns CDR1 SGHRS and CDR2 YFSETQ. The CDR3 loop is CASSQEAGDTNTGELFF. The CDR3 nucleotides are TGCGCCAGCAGCCAGGAGGCAGGGGACACGAACACCGGGGAGCTGTTTTTT.

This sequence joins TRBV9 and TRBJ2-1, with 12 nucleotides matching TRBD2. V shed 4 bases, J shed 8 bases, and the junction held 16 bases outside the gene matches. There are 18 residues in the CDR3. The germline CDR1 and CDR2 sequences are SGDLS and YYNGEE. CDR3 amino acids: CASSPRLAGVLGNDEQFF. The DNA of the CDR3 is TGTGCCAGCAGCCCTCGACTAGCGGGAGTACTGGGAAACGATGAGCAGTTCTTC.

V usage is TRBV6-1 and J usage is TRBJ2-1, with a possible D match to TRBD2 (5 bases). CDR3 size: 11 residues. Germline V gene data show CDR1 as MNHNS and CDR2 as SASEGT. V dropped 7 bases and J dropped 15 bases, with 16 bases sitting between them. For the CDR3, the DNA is TGTGCCAGCAAGACTATGGGGTTCGGGTTCTTC. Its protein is CASKTMGFGFF.

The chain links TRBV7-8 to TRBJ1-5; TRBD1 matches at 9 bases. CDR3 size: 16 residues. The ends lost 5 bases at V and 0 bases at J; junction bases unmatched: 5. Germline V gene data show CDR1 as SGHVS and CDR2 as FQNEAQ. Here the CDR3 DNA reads TGTGCCAGCAGCCGGACAGGGGAATATAGCAATCAGCCCCAGCATTTT. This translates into CASSRTGEYSNQPQHF.

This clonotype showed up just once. The CDR3 bases are TGTGCCAGCAGTTTCGGGGCGGAGGGGCGGTCTGTCAATGAGCAGTTCTTC. Translating gives CASSFGAEGRSVNEQFF. The rearrangement links TRBV12-3 or TRBV12-4 to TRBJ2-1, with a tentative D call TRBD2 (6 bases). This CDR3 is 17 amino acids long. V shed 3 bases and J shed 6 bases, with 21 bases lying between them.

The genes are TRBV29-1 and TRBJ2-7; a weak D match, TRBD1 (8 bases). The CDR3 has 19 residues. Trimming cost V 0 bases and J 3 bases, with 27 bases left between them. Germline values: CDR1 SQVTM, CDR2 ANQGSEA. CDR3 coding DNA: TGCAGCGTTGAAGATCCATCGGGACAGGACTTGGGGGGGCTCTACGAGCAGTACTTC. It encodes CSVEDPSGQDLGGLYEQYF.

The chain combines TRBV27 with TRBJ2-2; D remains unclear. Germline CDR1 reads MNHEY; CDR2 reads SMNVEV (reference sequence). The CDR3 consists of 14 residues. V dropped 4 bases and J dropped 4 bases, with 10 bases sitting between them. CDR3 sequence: CASSSLYITGELFF. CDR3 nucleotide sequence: TGTGCCAGCAGTTCCCTCTACATCACCGGGGAGCTGTTTTTT.

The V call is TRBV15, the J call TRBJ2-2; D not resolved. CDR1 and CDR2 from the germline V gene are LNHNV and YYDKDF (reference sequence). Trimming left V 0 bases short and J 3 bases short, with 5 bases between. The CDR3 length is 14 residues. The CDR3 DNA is TGTGCCACCAGCAGAGAAGCAGACACCGGGGAGCTGTTTTTT. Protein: CATSREADTGELFF.

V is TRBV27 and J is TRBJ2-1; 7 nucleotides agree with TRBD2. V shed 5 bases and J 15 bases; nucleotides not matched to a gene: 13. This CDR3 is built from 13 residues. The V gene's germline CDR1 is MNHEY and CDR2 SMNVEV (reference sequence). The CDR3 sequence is CASSQSGTLSGFF. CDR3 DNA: TGTGCCAGCAGTCAAAGCGGGACCCTAAGTGGGTTCTTC.

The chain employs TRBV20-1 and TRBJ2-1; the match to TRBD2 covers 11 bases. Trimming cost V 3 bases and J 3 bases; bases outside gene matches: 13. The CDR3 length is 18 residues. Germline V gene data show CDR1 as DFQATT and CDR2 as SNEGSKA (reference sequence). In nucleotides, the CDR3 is TGCAGTGCTAGGGAACTAGCGGGGGTAAATTTTGGCTACAATGAGCAGTTCTTC. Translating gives CSARELAGVNFGYNEQFF.

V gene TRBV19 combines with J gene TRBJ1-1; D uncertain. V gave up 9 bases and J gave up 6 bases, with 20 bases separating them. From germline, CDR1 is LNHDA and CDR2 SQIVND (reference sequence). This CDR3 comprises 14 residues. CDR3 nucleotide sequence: TGTGCCAGCGTGAATGTCGCTCCGGCGCCTGAAGCTTTCTTT. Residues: CASVNVAPAPEAFF. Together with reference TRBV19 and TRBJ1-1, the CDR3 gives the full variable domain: DGGITQSPKYLFRKEGQNVTLSCEQNLNHDAMYWYRQDPGQGLRLIYYSQIVNDFQKGDIAEGYSVSREKKESFPLTVTSAQKNPTAFYLCASVNVAPAPEAFFGQGTRLTVV.

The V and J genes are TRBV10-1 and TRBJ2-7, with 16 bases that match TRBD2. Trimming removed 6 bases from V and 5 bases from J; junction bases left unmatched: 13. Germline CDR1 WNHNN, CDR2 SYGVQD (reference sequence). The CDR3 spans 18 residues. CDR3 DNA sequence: TGCGCCAGCAGCCCCGGGACTAGCGGGAGGGGAGTAAGTGACGAGCAGTACTTC. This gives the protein CASSPGTSGRGVSDEQYF.

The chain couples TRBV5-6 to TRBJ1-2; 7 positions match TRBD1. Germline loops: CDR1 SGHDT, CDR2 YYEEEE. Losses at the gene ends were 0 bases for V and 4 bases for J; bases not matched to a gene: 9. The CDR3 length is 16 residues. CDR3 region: CASSLGAGQPFYGYTF. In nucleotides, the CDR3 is TGTGCCAGCAGCTTGGGGGCGGGACAGCCGTTCTATGGCTACACCTTC. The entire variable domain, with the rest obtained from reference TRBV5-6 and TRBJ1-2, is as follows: DAGVTQSPTHLIKTRGQQVTLRCSPKSGHDTVSWYQQALGQGPQFIFQYYEEEERQRGNFPDRFSGHQFPNYSSELNVNALLLGDSALYLCASSLGAGQPFYGYTFGSGTRLTVV.

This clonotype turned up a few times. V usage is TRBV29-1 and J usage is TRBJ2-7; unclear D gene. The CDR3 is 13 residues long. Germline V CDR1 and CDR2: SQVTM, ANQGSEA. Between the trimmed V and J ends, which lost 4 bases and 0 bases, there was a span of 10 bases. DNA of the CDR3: TGCAGCGTTGTGTTCGATACCTCCTACGAGCAGTACTTC. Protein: CSVVFDTSYEQYF.

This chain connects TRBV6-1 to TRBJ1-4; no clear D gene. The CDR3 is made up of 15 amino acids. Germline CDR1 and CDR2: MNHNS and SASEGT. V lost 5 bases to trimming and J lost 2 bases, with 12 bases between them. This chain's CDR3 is CASSNAGSTNEKLFF. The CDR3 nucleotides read TGTGCCAGCAGTAATGCGGGGAGCACTAATGAAAAACTGTTTTTT.

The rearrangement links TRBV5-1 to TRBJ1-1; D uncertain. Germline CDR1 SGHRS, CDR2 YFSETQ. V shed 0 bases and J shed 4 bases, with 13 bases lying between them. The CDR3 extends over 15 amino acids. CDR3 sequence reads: CASSLVDTVGTEAFF. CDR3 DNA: TGCGCCAGCAGCTTGGTTGACACCGTGGGCACTGAAGCTTTCTTT.

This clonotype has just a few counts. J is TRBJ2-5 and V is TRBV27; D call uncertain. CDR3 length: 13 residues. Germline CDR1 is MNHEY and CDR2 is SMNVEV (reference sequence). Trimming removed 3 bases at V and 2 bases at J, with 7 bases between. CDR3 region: CASSLQPQETQYF. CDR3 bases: TGTGCCAGCAGTTTGCAGCCACAAGAGACCCAGTACTTC.

The CDR3 DNA follows: TGCAGTGCTAGAGACGAGGTCGGGACTAGTGGTGGTGAGCAGTTCTTC. Protein product: CSARDEVGTSGGEQFF. V and J are TRBV20-1 and TRBJ2-1; 8 bases are a match to TRBD2. The germline CDR1 and CDR2 sequences are DFQATT and SNEGSKA (reference sequence). This CDR3 has 16 amino acids. J gave up 9 bases and V 0 bases, and 13 bases lay outside the gene matches.

CDR3 sequence: CASSFGSGPNPYGYTF. CDR3 DNA: TGTGCCAGCAGTTTTGGTAGCGGGCCGAACCCCTATGGCTACACCTTC. The chain links TRBV12-3 or TRBV12-4 to TRBJ1-2; no reliable D call. The germline V and J ends were trimmed by 3 bases and 4 bases, with 18 bases remaining between them. This CDR3 contains 16 residues.